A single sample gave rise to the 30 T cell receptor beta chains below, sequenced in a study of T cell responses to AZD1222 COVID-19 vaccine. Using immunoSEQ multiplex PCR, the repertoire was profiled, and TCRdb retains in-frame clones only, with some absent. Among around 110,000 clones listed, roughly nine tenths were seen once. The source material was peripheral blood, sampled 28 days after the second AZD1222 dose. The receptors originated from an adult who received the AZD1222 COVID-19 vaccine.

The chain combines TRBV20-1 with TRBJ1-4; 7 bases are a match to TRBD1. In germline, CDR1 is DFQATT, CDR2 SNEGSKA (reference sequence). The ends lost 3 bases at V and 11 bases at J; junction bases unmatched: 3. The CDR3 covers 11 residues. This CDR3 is CSAREGAKLFF. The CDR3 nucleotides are TGCAGTGCTAGGGAGGGGGCGAAACTGTTTTTT.

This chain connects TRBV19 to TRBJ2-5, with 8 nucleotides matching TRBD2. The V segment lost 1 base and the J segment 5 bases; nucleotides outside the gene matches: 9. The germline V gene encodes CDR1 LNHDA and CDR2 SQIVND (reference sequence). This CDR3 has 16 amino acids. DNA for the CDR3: TGTGCCAGTAGTATAGGGGCAGCGGGAGCGGGGGAGACCCAGTACTTC. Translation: CASSIGAAGAGETQYF.

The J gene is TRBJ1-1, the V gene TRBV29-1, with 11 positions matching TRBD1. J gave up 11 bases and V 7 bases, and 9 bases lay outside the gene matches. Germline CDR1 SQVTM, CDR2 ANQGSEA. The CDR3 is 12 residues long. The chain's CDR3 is CSARTGGMFAFF. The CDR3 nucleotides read TGCAGCGCCCGGACAGGGGGCATGTTCGCTTTCTTT.

The chain's CDR3 is CASSEQGSSGNTIYF. The CDR3 DNA sequence: TGTGCCAGCAGTGAACAGGGAAGCTCTGGAAACACCATATATTTT. The V and J genes are TRBV2 and TRBJ1-3; D is possibly TRBD1 (5 bases). In germline, CDR1 is SNHLY, CDR2 FYNNEI. The CDR3 runs 15 residues. V shed 2 bases and J shed 0 bases, with 8 bases lying between them.

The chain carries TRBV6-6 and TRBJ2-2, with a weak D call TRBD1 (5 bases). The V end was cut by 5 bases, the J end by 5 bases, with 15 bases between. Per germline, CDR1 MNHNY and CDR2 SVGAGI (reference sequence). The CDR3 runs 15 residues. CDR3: CASSDTAGWTGELFF. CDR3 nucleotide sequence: TGTGCCAGCAGTGACACGGCAGGGTGGACCGGGGAGCTGTTTTTT.

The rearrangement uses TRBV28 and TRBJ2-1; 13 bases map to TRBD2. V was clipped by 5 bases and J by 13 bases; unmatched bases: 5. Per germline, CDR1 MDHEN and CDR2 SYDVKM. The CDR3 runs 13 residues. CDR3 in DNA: TGTGCCAGCAGTGATACTAGCGGGAGGGCCCAGTTCTTC. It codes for CASSDTSGRAQFF.

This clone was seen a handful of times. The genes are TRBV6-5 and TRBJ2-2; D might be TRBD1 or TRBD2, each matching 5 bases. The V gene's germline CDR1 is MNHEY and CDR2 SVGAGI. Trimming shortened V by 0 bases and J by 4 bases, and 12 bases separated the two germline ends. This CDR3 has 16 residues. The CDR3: CASSYSMGVGTGELFF. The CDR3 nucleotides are TGTGCCAGCAGTTACTCGATGGGGGTGGGCACCGGGGAGCTGTTTTTT.

The CDR3 is CASSQDGTGSEKLFF. The CDR3 DNA sequence: TGTGCCAGCAGCCAAGATGGGACAGGGTCTGAAAAACTGTTTTTT. The J gene is TRBJ1-4, the V gene TRBV3-1 (or the pseudogene TRBV3-2), with 9 bases identical to TRBD1. The germline V gene encodes CDR1 LGHDT and CDR2 YNNKEL (reference sequence). The CDR3 consists of 15 residues. The V segment lost 0 bases and the J segment 7 bases; nucleotides outside the gene matches: 3.

The DNA of the CDR3 is TGTGCCTGGAGTGGGGACCCAACTCGGGATGGCTACACCTTC. Protein product: CAWSGDPTRDGYTF. V and J are TRBV30 and TRBJ1-2; D is possibly TRBD1 (5 bases). Germline values: CDR1 GTSNPN, CDR2 SVGIG (reference sequence). V was cut by 1 base and J by 6 bases, with 15 bases left in between. The CDR3 is 14 amino acids.

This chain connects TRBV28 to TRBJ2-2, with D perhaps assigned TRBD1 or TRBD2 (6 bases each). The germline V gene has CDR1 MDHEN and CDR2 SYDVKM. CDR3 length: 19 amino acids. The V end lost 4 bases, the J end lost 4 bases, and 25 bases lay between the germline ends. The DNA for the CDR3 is TGTGCCAGCAGTTCCCCAAGGGTGGACAGCGGGTCGGCCACCGGGGAGCTGTTTTTT. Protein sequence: CASSSPRVDSGSATGELFF.

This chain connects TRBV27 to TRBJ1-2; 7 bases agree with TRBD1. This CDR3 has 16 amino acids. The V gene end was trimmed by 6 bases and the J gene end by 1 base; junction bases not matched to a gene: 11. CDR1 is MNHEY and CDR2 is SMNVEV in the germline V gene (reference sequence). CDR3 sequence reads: CASSSTGAPRNYGYTF. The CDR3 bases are TGTGCCAGCAGCTCAACAGGGGCCCCCCGTAACTATGGCTACACCTTC.

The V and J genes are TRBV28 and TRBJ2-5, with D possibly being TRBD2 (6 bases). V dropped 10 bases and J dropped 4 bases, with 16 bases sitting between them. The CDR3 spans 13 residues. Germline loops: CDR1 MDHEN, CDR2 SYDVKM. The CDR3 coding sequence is TGTGCCACCCAAGACGGGAGCGCAGAGACCCAGTACTTC. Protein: CATQDGSAETQYF.

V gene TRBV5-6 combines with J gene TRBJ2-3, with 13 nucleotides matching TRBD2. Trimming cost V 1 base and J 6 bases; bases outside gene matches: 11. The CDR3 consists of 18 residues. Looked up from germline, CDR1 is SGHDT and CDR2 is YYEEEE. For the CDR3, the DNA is TGTGCCAGCAGCTTGTCCCGCGGACTAGCGGGAGTGCGGGATACGCAGTATTTT. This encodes CASSLSRGLAGVRDTQYF. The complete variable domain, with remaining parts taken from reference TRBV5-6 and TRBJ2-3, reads DAGVTQSPTHLIKTRGQQVTLRCSPKSGHDTVSWYQQALGQGPQFIFQYYEEEERQRGNFPDRFSGHQFPNYSSELNVNALLLGDSALYLCASSLSRGLAGVRDTQYFGPGTRLTVL.

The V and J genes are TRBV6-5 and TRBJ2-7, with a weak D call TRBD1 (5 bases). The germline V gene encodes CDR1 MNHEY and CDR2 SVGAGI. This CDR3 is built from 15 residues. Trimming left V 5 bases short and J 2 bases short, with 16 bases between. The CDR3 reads CASSHNSDTAYEQYF. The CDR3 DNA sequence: TGTGCCAGCAGTCACAATTCGGACACCGCCTACGAGCAGTACTTC.

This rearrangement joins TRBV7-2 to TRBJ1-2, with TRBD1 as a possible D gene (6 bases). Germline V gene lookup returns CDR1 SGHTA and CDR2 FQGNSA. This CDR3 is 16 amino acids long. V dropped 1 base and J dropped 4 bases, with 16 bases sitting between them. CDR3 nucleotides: TGTGCCAGCAGCTTAGATATTGGGGGCTTAGGCTATGGCTACACCTTC. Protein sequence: CASSLDIGGLGYGYTF.

As DNA, the CDR3 is TGTGCCAGCAGTTTATGGGGGGGTTCGGGCACTGAAGCTTTCTTT. Protein sequence: CASSLWGGSGTEAFF. This chain joins TRBV27 and TRBJ1-1; maybe TRBD1 (5 bases). Deletions cut 1 base from V and 4 bases from J, with 13 bases between. The length of the CDR3 is 15 residues. The germline CDR1 and CDR2 sequences are MNHEY and SMNVEV (reference sequence).

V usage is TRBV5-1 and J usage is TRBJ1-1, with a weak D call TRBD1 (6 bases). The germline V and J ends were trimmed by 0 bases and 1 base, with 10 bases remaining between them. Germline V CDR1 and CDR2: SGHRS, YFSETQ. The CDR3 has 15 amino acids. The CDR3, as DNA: TGCGCCAGCAGCTTGGAAGAGACAGGGAACACTGAAGCTTTCTTT. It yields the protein CASSLEETGNTEAFF.

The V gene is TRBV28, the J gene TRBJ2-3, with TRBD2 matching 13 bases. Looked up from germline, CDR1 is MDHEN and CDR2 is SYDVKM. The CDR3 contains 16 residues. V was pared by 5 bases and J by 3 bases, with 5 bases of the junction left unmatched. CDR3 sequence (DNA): TGTGCCAGCAGTCGGACTAGCGGGAGAAGTACAGATACGCAGTATTTT. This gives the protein CASSRTSGRSTDTQYF.

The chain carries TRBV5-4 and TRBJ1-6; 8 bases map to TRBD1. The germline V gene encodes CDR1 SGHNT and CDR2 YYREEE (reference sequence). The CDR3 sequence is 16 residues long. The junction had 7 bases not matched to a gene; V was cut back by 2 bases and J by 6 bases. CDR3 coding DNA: TGTGCCAGCAGCTTTGAACCAGGGGGCCTTAATTCACCCCTCCACTTT. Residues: CASSFEPGGLNSPLHF.

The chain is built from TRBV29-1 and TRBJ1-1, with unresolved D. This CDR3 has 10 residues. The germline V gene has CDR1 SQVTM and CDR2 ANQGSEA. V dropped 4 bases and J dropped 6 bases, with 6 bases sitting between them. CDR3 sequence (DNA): TGCAGCGTTGTATCGCCTGAAGCTTTCTTT. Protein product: CSVVSPEAFF.

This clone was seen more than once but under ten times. The CDR3 DNA reads as TGCGCCAGCAGCTTGGATGGGAATTCTTACGAGCAGTACTTC. Translated, it gives CASSLDGNSYEQYF. V gene TRBV5-1 combines with J gene TRBJ2-7, with D hard to call. Trimming shortened V by 0 bases and J by 4 bases, and 11 bases separated the two germline ends. The CDR3 is 14 amino acids. CDR1 and CDR2 (germline): SGHRS, YFSETQ. Variable domain in full (rest from reference TRBV5-1 and TRBJ2-7): KAGVTQTPRYLIKTRGQQVTLSCSPISGHRSVSWYQQTPGQGLQFLFEYFSETQRNKGNFPGRFSGRQFSNSRSEMNVSTLELGDSALYLCASSLDGNSYEQYFGPGTRLTVT.

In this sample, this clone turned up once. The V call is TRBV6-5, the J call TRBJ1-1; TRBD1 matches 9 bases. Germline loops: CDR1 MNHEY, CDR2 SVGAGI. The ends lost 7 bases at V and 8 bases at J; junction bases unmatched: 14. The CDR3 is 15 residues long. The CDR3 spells CASTKPGQGKTEAFF. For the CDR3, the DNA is TGTGCCAGCACAAAACCCGGACAGGGGAAAACCGAAGCTTTCTTT.

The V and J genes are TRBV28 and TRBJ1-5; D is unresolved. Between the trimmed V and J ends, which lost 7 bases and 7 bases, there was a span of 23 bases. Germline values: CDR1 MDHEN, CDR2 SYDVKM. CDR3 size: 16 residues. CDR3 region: CASIESGAGGRQPQHF. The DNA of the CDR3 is TGTGCCAGCATCGAATCTGGTGCCGGAGGAAGACAGCCCCAGCATTTT.

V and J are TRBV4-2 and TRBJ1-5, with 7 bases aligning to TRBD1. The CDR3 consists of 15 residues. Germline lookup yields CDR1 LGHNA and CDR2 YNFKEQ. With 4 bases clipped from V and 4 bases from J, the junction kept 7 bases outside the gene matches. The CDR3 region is CASSPTSGGNQPQHF. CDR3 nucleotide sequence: TGTGCCAGCAGCCCAACCTCAGGGGGTAATCAGCCCCAGCATTTT.

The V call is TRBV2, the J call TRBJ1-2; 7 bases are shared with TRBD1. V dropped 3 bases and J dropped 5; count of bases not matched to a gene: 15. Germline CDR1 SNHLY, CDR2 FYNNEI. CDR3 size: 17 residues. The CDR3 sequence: CASSDVGGQTHQYGYTF. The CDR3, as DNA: TGTGCCAGCAGTGATGTCGGGGGACAGACGCATCAGTATGGCTACACCTTC.

CDR3 sequence reads: CASSNRDLCTEQYF. CDR3 sequence (DNA): TGTGCCAGCAGTAACCGGGACTTATGCACCGAGCAGTACTTC. The gene calls are TRBV6-4 and TRBJ2-7; perhaps TRBD2 as D (6 bases). Germline lookup yields CDR1 MRHNA and CDR2 SNTAGT. CDR3 length: 14 amino acids. Trimming took 5 bases from V and 6 from J, leaving 17 bases between them.

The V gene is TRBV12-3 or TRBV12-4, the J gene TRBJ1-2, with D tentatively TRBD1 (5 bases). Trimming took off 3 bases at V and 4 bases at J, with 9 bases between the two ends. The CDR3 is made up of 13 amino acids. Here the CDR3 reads CASSLRGVYGYTF. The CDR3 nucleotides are TGTGCCAGCAGTTTGCGAGGGGTCTATGGCTACACCTTC.

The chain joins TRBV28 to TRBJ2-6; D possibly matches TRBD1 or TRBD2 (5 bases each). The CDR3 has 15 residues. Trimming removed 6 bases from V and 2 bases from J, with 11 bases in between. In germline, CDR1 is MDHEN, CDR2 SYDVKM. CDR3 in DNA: TGTGCCAGCAGCCTCCAGGGAGCTGGGGCCAACGTCCTGACTTTC. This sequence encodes CASSLQGAGANVLTF.

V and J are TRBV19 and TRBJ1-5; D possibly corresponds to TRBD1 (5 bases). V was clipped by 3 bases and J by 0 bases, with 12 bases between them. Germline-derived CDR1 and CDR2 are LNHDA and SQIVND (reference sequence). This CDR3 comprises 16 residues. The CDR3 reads CASSIRGTNSNQPQHF. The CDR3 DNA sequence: TGTGCCAGTAGTATCCGGGGGACGAATAGCAATCAGCCCCAGCATTTT. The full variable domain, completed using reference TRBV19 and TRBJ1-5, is DGGITQSPKYLFRKEGQNVTLSCEQNLNHDAMYWYRQDPGQGLRLIYYSQIVNDFQKGDIAEGYSVSREKKESFPLTVTSAQKNPTAFYLCASSIRGTNSNQPQHFGDGTRLSIL.

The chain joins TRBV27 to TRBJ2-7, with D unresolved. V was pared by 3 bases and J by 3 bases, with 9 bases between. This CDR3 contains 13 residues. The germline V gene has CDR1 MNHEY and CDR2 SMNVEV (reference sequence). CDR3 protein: CASSFGRFYEQYF. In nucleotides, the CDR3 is TGTGCCAGCAGTTTCGGCAGATTCTACGAGCAGTACTTC.